These 6 T cell receptor beta chains were sequenced from one sample in a study of control samples from healthy donors and cancer patients. Profiled with immunoSEQ multiplex PCR; TCRdb holds only in-frame clones, not every one. This table has hundreds of thousands of clones, over 75% appearing once. The sequenced sample consisted of PBMCs. The receptor set was obtained from a middle-aged man with head and neck cancer.

CDR3 loop: CASSPPDSYNEQFF. The CDR3 region has the DNA TGCGCCAGCAGCCCCCCGGACAGCTACAATGAGCAGTTCTTC. V and J are TRBV5-1 and TRBJ2-1; perhaps TRBD1 as D (6 bases). Germline CDR1 and CDR2: SGHRS and YFSETQ. Trimming removed 4 bases from V and 3 bases from J, with 11 bases in between. The CDR3 consists of 14 residues.

V usage is TRBV7-6 and J usage is TRBJ1-4; weak D call: TRBD1 (5 bases). V was clipped by 5 bases and J by 7 bases, with 17 bases between them. The CDR3 covers 15 residues. The germline CDR1 and CDR2 sequences are SGHVS and FNYEAQ. The DNA of the CDR3 is TGTGCCAGCAGCGCCCCGGCCGGGACGAGTGAAAAACTGTTTTTT. Its translation is CASSAPAGTSEKLFF.

This clone was seen a few times. The chain employs TRBV5-4 and TRBJ2-2, with D hard to call. Trimming stripped 3 bases from V and 2 bases from J, with 14 bases between. The CDR3 length is 16 residues. Germline CDR1 SGHNT, CDR2 YYREEE (reference sequence). The chain's CDR3 is CASSSSKGLNTGELFF. CDR3 DNA: TGTGCCAGCAGCTCGTCGAAGGGCCTCAACACCGGGGAGCTGTTTTTT.

This clone was seen only a few times. The V call is TRBV25-1, the J call TRBJ2-3; D is tentatively TRBD1 or TRBD2 (5 bases each). The CDR3 is made up of 15 amino acids. CDR1 is MGHDK, CDR2 SYGVNS, per germline. The germline V and J ends were trimmed by 1 base and 6 bases, with 14 bases remaining between them. The CDR3: CASSESRGPTDTQYF. The CDR3 DNA is TGTGCCAGCAGTGAATCTAGGGGACCCACCGATACGCAGTATTTT.

The chain has TRBV28 and TRBJ2-3; D is ambiguous. V was cut by 7 bases and J by 4 bases, with 9 bases left in between. The V gene's germline CDR1 is MDHEN and CDR2 SYDVKM. The CDR3 sequence is 12 residues long. CDR3 in amino acids: CASNIRADTQYF. The CDR3 DNA sequence: TGTGCCAGCAACATCCGTGCAGATACGCAGTATTTT.

The chain employs TRBV5-8 and TRBJ2-5; D is unclear. Trimming took off 0 bases at V and 0 bases at J, with 12 bases between the two ends. The CDR3 has 16 residues. In germline, CDR1 is SGHTS, CDR2 YDEGEE. CDR3 amino acids: CASSLVGWQYQETQYF. The CDR3 DNA is TGTGCCAGCAGCTTGGTTGGTTGGCAGTACCAAGAGACCCAGTACTTC.